A single T cell receptor (beta chain) is shown here with its context. As yet, its antigen is unknown. The data are from a study of T cell responses to AZD1222 COVID-19 vaccine. Measured with immunoSEQ multiplex PCR; TCRdb has only the in-frame clones, and not every one. The sample lists about 220,000 clones; 85% to 95% were seen once. Germline CDR1 reads SGHTA; CDR2 reads FQGNSA. Between the trimmed V and J ends, which lost 7 bases and 4 bases, there was a span of 14 bases. The CDR3 is 13 residues long. Findings of the study overall: Sampling captured repertoires only after the peak T cell response. Targets within unmutated variant regions were reportedly found for nearly half of spike-specific TCRs. Just a handful of AZD1222 recipients were seropositive at baseline. The span of vaccine-associated CD4 TCRs extended across spike, with dominance at 160-218 and 743-854.

The sample was peripheral blood, taken on day 0 of MenACWY control vaccination. This sequence originates from an adult in good health. The chain carries TRBV7-2 and TRBJ2-7, with D tentatively TRBD2 (6 bases). The CDR3 loop is CASTRVGGYEQYF. The CDR3 region has the DNA TGTGCCAGCACCCGAGTCGGAGGGTACGAGCAGTACTTC.